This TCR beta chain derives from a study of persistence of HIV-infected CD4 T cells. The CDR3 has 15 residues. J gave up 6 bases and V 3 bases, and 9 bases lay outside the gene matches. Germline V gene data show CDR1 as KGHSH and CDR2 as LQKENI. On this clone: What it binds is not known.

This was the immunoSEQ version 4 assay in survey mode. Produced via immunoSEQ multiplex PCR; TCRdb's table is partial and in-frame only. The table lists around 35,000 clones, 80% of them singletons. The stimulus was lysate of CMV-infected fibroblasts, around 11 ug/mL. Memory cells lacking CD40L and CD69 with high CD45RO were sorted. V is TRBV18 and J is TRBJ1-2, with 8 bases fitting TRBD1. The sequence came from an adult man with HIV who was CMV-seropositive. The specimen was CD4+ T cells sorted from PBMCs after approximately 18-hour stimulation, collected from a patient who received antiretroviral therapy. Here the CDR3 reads CASSPRDRTGDGYTF. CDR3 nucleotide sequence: TGTGCCAGCTCACCTAGGGACAGGACTGGGGATGGCTACACCTTC.